A single sample is the source of the 8 T cell receptor beta chains below, sequenced in a study of blood T cell repertoires in COVID-19. Profiled with immunoSEQ multiplex PCR; TCRdb holds only in-frame clones, not every one. The data contain 450,000 to 500,000 clones, 80% to 90% of them singletons. Sequenced material: peripheral blood. The receptors were sampled from a human donor in a cohort sampled during active COVID-19.

The rearrangement uses TRBV18 and TRBJ2-1; D is ambiguous. Germline CDR1 reads KGHSH; CDR2 reads LQKENI. Trimming pared 0 bases from V and 2 bases from J, leaving 11 bases between. The CDR3 sequence is 16 residues long. This CDR3 reads CASSPPSSRPYNEQFF. The CDR3 coding sequence is TGTGCCAGCTCACCACCGAGTAGCAGACCCTACAATGAGCAGTTCTTC.

The V gene is TRBV27, the J gene TRBJ1-1, with D perhaps matching TRBD1 (5 bases). Per the germline V gene, CDR1 is MNHEY and CDR2 is SMNVEV (reference sequence). CDR3 length: 15 residues. Trimming took 6 bases from V and 2 from J, leaving 16 bases between them. CDR3 residues: CASSRYGGGNTEAFF. CDR3 sequence (DNA): TGTGCCAGCAGCCGTTACGGGGGGGGAAACACTGAAGCTTTCTTT.

The chain links TRBV6-4 to TRBJ1-2; D is ambiguous. Germline assignment: CDR1 MRHNA and CDR2 SNTAGT. The germline V and J ends were trimmed by 2 bases and 6 bases, with 13 bases remaining between them. The CDR3 runs to 14 residues. CDR3 sequence (DNA): TGTGCCAGCAGTGACAGCGACGTGGCGGATGGCTACACCTTC. Amino acid sequence: CASSDSDVADGYTF.

The genes are TRBV10-3 and TRBJ1-4; D gene ambiguous. Germline V gives CDR1 ENHRY, CDR2 SYGVKD. Between the trimmed V and J ends, which lost 4 bases and 4 bases, there was a span of 7 bases. This CDR3 region has 13 residues. Here the CDR3 DNA reads TGTGCCATCAGTGCAGGCCTTAATGAAAAACTGTTTTTT. Its translation is CAISAGLNEKLFF.

The chain carries TRBV5-1 and TRBJ2-4, with 9 bases aligning to TRBD2. V was clipped by 4 bases and J by 7 bases; unmatched bases: 9. CDR3 length: 15 amino acids. Germline V gene lookup returns CDR1 SGHRS and CDR2 YFSETQ. The CDR3 region has the DNA TGCGCCAGCAGCGGGAATAGCGGGAGCCCCAACATTCAGTACTTC. Translating it yields CASSGNSGSPNIQYF.

The V call is TRBV28, the J call TRBJ1-1, with D possibly TRBD1 on 5 matching bases. CDR1 and CDR2 from the germline V gene are MDHEN and SYDVKM. This CDR3 is built from 13 residues. Trimming took off 4 bases at V and 7 bases at J, with 13 bases between the two ends. Written as DNA, the CDR3 is TGTGCCAGCAGTTCCCAGGACACTTTTGAAGCTTTCTTT. Its protein is CASSSQDTFEAFF. The whole variable domain, remainder taken from reference TRBV28 and TRBJ1-1, is DVKVTQSSRYLVKRTGEKVFLECVQDMDHENMFWYRQDPGLGLRLIYFSYDVKMKEKGDIPEGYSVSREKKERFSLILESASTNQTSMYLCASSSQDTFEAFFGQGTRLTVV.

The chain links TRBV7-9 to TRBJ1-2; unclear D gene. Trimming shortened V by 0 bases and J by 3 bases, and 14 bases separated the two germline ends. The CDR3 sequence is 16 residues long. Per the germline V gene, CDR1 is SEHNR and CDR2 is FQNEAQ (reference sequence). CDR3 nucleotides: TGTGCCAGCAGCTTAGCGAGGTCCTTCACCCACTATGGCTACACCTTC. As protein: CASSLARSFTHYGYTF.

The chain couples TRBV29-1 to TRBJ1-1; D not certain. The CDR3 runs to 13 residues. The germline gives CDR1 SQVTM, CDR2 ANQGSEA. The V end was cut by 6 bases, the J end by 1 base, with 12 bases between. The CDR3 nucleotides are TGCAGCGTGTCGAGGGCGACGAACACTGAAGCTTTCTTT. Its protein is CSVSRATNTEAFF.